Each of the 22 T cell receptor beta chains below was sequenced from the same sample in a study of molecular identifiers for immune sequencing clone quantification. One entry per CDR3 protein results from TCRdb running MiXCR on the PCR reads. Among about 630,000 distinct CDR3 sequences listed, about 25% were seen once. Input material: naive CD8+ T cells from blood, with Jurkat cell RNA spiked in. Stated subset: FACS-sorted CD8+CD4-CCR7+CD45RA+ naive T cells. The receptors here all came from a human donor in good health. Some libraries in this study had Jurkat cell RNA spiked in.

Ten or more counts support this clonotype. The J gene is TRBJ1-3, the V gene TRBV7-9; D gene uncertain. With 5 bases removed from V and 4 bases from J, the gap between germline ends came to 18 bases. CDR1 is SEHNR and CDR2 is FQNEAQ in the germline V gene (reference sequence). There are 16 residues in the CDR3. CDR3 amino acids: CASSPLRDPRGNTIYF. Here the CDR3 DNA reads TGTGCCAGCAGCCCCCTTCGGGATCCGAGGGGAAACACCATATATTTT.

This clonotype was detected ten times or more. V usage is TRBV20-1 and J usage is TRBJ2-7; perhaps TRBD2 as D (5 bases). The ends were cut back, 3 bases at V and 0 bases at J, with 12 bases in the middle. The V gene's germline CDR1 is DFQATT and CDR2 SNEGSKA (reference sequence). The CDR3 spans 14 residues. The CDR3 sequence: CSASPLTNSYEQYF. The CDR3 DNA reads TGCAGTGCTAGCCCCTTGACTAACTCCTACGAGCAGTACTTC.

The chain has TRBV28 and TRBJ1-2; 7 bases align to TRBD1. The CDR3 consists of 15 residues. Germline CDR1 reads MDHEN; CDR2 reads SYDVKM. The V segment lost 4 bases and the J segment 1 base; nucleotides outside the gene matches: 6. The CDR3 DNA reads as TGTGCCAGCAGTTCACAGGGGATCTTTAACTATGGCTACACCTTC. Its protein is CASSSQGIFNYGYTF.

This clonotype was detected a few times. A much more abundant neighbour one base away suggests this may be a read error. V is TRBV5-3 and J is TRBJ2-3; 8 bases map to TRBD1. TRBV5-3 is an open reading frame, and its role is uncertain. CDR3 length equals 16 residues. CDR3: CASSPRTGTDIRTRYF. CDR3 in DNA: TGTGCCAGCAGCCCCCGGACAGGGACGGACATCCGTACGCGGTATTTT.

V and J are TRBV21-1 and TRBJ2-7; TRBD1, the table's D call, was not compared with the DNA. TRBV21-1 corresponds to a pseudogene. The CDR3 loop spans 15 amino acids. CDR3: CASSWPRQGAYEQYF. The CDR3, as DNA: TGTGCCAGCAGCTGGCCCAGACAGGGGGCCTACGAGCAGTACTTC.

In its sample, this clonotype was seen a few times. The rearrangement links TRBV19 to TRBJ2-7; 8 nucleotides agree with TRBD1. This CDR3 has 15 amino acids. CDR1 LNHDA and CDR2 SQIVND come from the germline V gene (reference sequence). V gave up 1 base and J gave up 4 bases; unmatched junction bases: 6. In DNA, the CDR3 is TGTGCCAGTAGTATAGGACAGGGGACAGCATACGAGCAGTACTTC. Translated, it gives CASSIGQGTAYEQYF.

This clonotype was observed many times. The chain uses TRBV27 and TRBJ1-1; D gene unclear. This CDR3 has 13 amino acids. In germline, CDR1 is MNHEY, CDR2 SMNVEV (reference sequence). V was pared by 6 bases and J by 0 bases, with 8 bases between. CDR3 in DNA: TGTGCCAGCAGAGACCACATGAACACTGAAGCTTTCTTT. It yields the protein CASRDHMNTEAFF.

The gene calls are TRBV7-9 and TRBJ2-7, with D possibly matching TRBD2 (5 bases). Germline loops: CDR1 SEHNR, CDR2 FQNEAQ (reference sequence). V dropped 3 bases and J dropped 2 bases, with 17 bases sitting between them. The CDR3 is made up of 16 amino acids. The DNA of the CDR3 is TGTGCCAGCAGCTTTGGGTTGGACGGGGTAACCTACGAGCAGTACTTC. Its protein product is CASSFGLDGVTYEQYF. Full variable domain (outside the CDR3, taken from reference TRBV7-9 and TRBJ2-7): DTGVSQNPRHKITKRGQNVTFRCDPISEHNRLYWYRQTLGQGPEFLTYFQNEAQLEKSRLLSDRFSAERPKGSFSTLEIQRTEQGDSAMYLCASSFGLDGVTYEQYFGPGTRLTVT.

The V call is TRBV20-1, the J call TRBJ2-1; a possible D gene is TRBD1 (6 bases). V was cut by 4 bases and J by 5 bases, with 39 bases left in between. Germline V gene data show CDR1 as DFQATT and CDR2 as SNEGSKA (reference sequence). There are 22 residues in the CDR3. The CDR3 nucleotides are TGCAGTGCTAACGAGGCTGTTGGTATAGCGAAATACAGGGTTCGGGATAACAATGAGCAGTTCTTC. Amino acids: CSANEAVGIAKYRVRDNNEQFF.

This clonotype was detected ten times or more. CDR3 in amino acids: CSGGGGSSYEQYF. In DNA, the CDR3 is TGCAGCGGGGGTGGTGGGAGCTCCTACGAGCAGTACTTC. V gene TRBV29-1 combines with J gene TRBJ2-7, with TRBD2 as a possible D gene (5 bases). V gave up 7 bases and J gave up 0 bases, with 13 bases separating them. CDR3 size: 13 residues. CDR1 is SQVTM and CDR2 is ANQGSEA in the germline V gene.

About this clonotype itself: Sequence at one end of the junction differs from germline and may be a read error. The chain recombines TRBV19 with TRBJ2-2; D might be TRBD1 (6 bases). CDR1 is LNHDA and CDR2 is SQIVND in the germline V gene (reference sequence). The CDR3 length is 18 residues. CDR3 sequence (DNA): TGTGCCAGTAGTATAGATCTCTGGACAGAGATAAACACCGGGGAGCTGTCTTTT. Translation: CASSIDLWTEINTGELSF.

As to this clonotype: A much larger clone differs by one base, so this may be a read error. The V and J genes are TRBV12-3 or TRBV12-4 and TRBJ2-2; 9 bases line up with TRBD2. The CDR3 runs to 16 residues. The CDR3 DNA sequence: TGTGCCAGCAGTTTATTAGCGGGAGATGGGACCGGGGAGCTGTCTTTT. Its translation is CASSLLAGDGTGELSF.

This clonotype has only a few counts. The rearrangement joins TRBV7-7 to TRBJ2-7; D tentatively fits TRBD1 or TRBD2 (5 bases each). This CDR3 comprises 16 residues. CDR1 SSHAT and CDR2 FNYEAQ come from the germline V gene (reference sequence). The CDR3 DNA reads TGTGCTAGCCCCCCTAGGGGACGGCCTACCAACTACGAGCAGTACTTC. It specifies CASPPRGRPTNYEQYF.

The chain joins TRBV6-4 to TRBJ1-6; D gene unclear. The CDR3 covers 15 residues. The germline CDR1 and CDR2 sequences are MRHNA and SNTAGT. The V end was cut by 0 bases, the J end by 1 base, with 4 bases between. The CDR3 here is CASSDSISYNSPLHF. As DNA, the CDR3 is TGTGCCAGCAGTGACTCGATTTCCTATAATTCACCCCTCCACTTT.

This clonotype has a handful of counts. This sequence joins TRBV27 and TRBJ1-1; 8 nucleotides align to TRBD1. Germline V gives CDR1 MNHEY, CDR2 SMNVEV (reference sequence). There are 15 residues in the CDR3. V gave up 6 bases and J gave up 0 bases; unmatched junction bases: 6. The CDR3, as DNA: TGTGCCAGCAGCCTAAGACAGGGGATGAACACTGAAGCTTTCTTT. Translation: CASSLRQGMNTEAFF.

There are a few counts of this clonotype. V and J are TRBV11-2 and TRBJ2-5, with D unclear. This CDR3 has 12 residues. V was cut by 2 bases and J by 10 bases, with 11 bases left in between. The germline CDR1 and CDR2 sequences are SGHAT and FQNNGV. The CDR3 region is CASSLLADDQYF. In nucleotides, the CDR3 is TGTGCCAGCAGCTTACTGGCGGATGACCAGTACTTC.

This clonotype was detected many times. V usage is TRBV14 and J usage is TRBJ2-5, with TRBD1 identical over 7 bases. This CDR3 spans 15 amino acids. V trimming: 1 base; J trimming: 1 base; junction bases outside the gene matches: 3. Germline lookup yields CDR1 SGHDN and CDR2 FVKESK. The chain's CDR3 is CASSQARGFQETQYF. The CDR3 DNA sequence: TGTGCCAGCAGCCAAGCCAGGGGGTTCCAAGAGACCCAGTACTTC.

V usage is TRBV19 and J usage is TRBJ2-2, with D hard to call. The CDR3 length is 15 residues. V gave up 3 bases and J gave up 1 base, with 9 bases separating them. Germline lookup yields CDR1 LNHDA and CDR2 SQIVND (reference sequence). CDR3 nucleotides: TGTGCCAGTAGTATTTGGATACAGAACACCGGGGAGCTGTTTTTT. Translated: CASSIWIQNTGELFF. The variable domain in full, with the rest retrieved from reference TRBV19 and TRBJ2-2, is DGGITQSPKYLFRKEGQNVTLSCEQNLNHDAMYWYRQDPGQGLRLIYYSQIVNDFQKGDIAEGYSVSREKKESFPLTVTSAQKNPTAFYLCASSIWIQNTGELFFGEGSRLTVL.

This clonotype was observed once. V usage is TRBV7-9 and J usage is TRBJ2-7, with D hard to call. This CDR3 has 14 amino acids. Looked up from germline, CDR1 is SEHNR and CDR2 is FQNEAQ (reference sequence). V lost 2 bases to trimming and J lost 6 bases, with 14 bases between them. The CDR3: CASSLSAGPLEQYF. Here the CDR3 DNA reads TGTGCCAGCAGCTTATCGGCAGGACCTCTCGAGCAGTACTTC.

The chain has TRBV5-6 and TRBJ2-2; tentatively, D is TRBD1 (5 bases). V lost 2 bases, J lost 1 base, and 12 bases lay in between. Per the germline V gene, CDR1 is SGHDT and CDR2 is YYEEEE. This CDR3 has 16 residues. CDR3 coding DNA: TGTGCCAGCAGCTTTCTCACAGGCCAGAACACCGGGGAGCTGTTTTTT. Its translation: CASSFLTGQNTGELFF. The variable domain in full, completed from reference TRBV5-6 and TRBJ2-2, reads DAGVTQSPTHLIKTRGQQVTLRCSPKSGHDTVSWYQQALGQGPQFIFQYYEEEERQRGNFPDRFSGHQFPNYSSELNVNALLLGDSALYLCASSFLTGQNTGELFFGEGSRLTVL.

Points on this clonotype: Because it lacks the conserved phenylalanine or tryptophan at the end, this CDR3 is likely a read error. This CDR3 reads CASSLTTGGYTEAFI. In nucleotides, the CDR3 is TGTGCCAGCAGTTTAACCACAGGGGGTTACACTGAAGCTTTCATT. The chain has TRBV28 and TRBJ1-1; 8 bases align to TRBD1. Germline V gene data show CDR1 as MDHEN and CDR2 as SYDVKM. The CDR3 covers 15 residues. V lost 2 bases and J lost 3; bases outside the gene matches: 5.

CDR3 sequence: CASNGPAGETQYF. In DNA, the CDR3 is TGTGCCAGTAACGGGCCCGCGGGTGAGACCCAGTACTTC. V usage is TRBV19 and J usage is TRBJ2-5, with D possibly being TRBD2 (5 bases). The CDR3 is made up of 13 amino acids. V shed 7 bases and J shed 5 bases, with 14 bases lying between them. Looked up from germline, CDR1 is LNHDA and CDR2 is SQIVND (reference sequence).